The 14 T cell receptor beta chains reported below all come from one sample, sequenced in a study of CD8+CD57+ T cells in acquired aplastic anemia. Only patients with CD8+CD57+ cell expansion on flow cytometry were chosen for sequencing. Template material for TCR beta VDJ and CDR3 profiling consisted of genomic DNA. TCRdb re-analysed the reads in MiXCR, keeping a single row per CDR3 protein. Of approximately 220,000 distinct CDR3 sequences in the sample, around 49% were seen once. Material: sorted CD4+, CD8+, or CD8+CD57+ T cells (not recorded which) from PBMCs. The receptors originated from a human donor with aplastic anemia.

The rearrangement links TRBV20-1 to TRBJ2-1, with 10 nucleotides matching TRBD1. Germline CDR1 reads DFQATT; CDR2 reads SNEGSKA (reference sequence). The CDR3 covers 13 residues. Trimming removed 8 bases from V and 4 bases from J; junction bases left unmatched: 5. This chain's CDR3 is CSPTGGEYNEQFF. The CDR3 bases are TGCAGTCCGACAGGGGGCGAATACAATGAGCAGTTCTTC.

CDR3 bases: TGCGCCAGCAGCTTTGGGACAGGGGTCTATAATTCACCCCTCCACTTT. Its protein is CASSFGTGVYNSPLHF. The chain carries TRBV5-1 and TRBJ1-6; 10 bases fit TRBD1. J was trimmed by 3 bases and V by 2 bases; bases with no gene match: 2. Looked up from germline, CDR1 is SGHRS and CDR2 is YFSETQ. This CDR3 is 16 amino acids long.

With respect to this clonotype: A read error may explain this, as a much larger clone is one base away. The CDR3 protein is CASSLDRAYAF. The CDR3 coding sequence is TGTGCCAGCTCACTGGACAGGGCCTACGCCTTC. J is TRBJ1-2 and V is TRBV18; 8 nucleotides line up with TRBD1. The V gene's germline CDR1 is KGHSH and CDR2 LQKENI. This CDR3 spans 11 amino acids.

The chain employs TRBV15 and TRBJ2-7, with a weak D call TRBD2 (5 bases). Trimming shortened V by 2 bases and J by 2 bases, and 10 bases separated the two germline ends. The CDR3 is 14 amino acids. The germline CDR1 and CDR2 sequences are LNHNV and YYDKDF (reference sequence). The CDR3 loop reads CATSRTGTTYEQYF. CDR3 nucleotides: TGTGCCACCAGCAGAACGGGAACGACCTACGAGCAGTACTTC.

Many counts were recorded for this clonotype. The rearrangement links TRBV7-9 to TRBJ1-6; D is possibly TRBD1 (6 bases). The CDR3 runs to 17 residues. V lost 4 bases and J 5 bases, leaving 18 bases between the germline ends. CDR1 is SEHNR, CDR2 FQNEAQ, per germline (reference sequence). In DNA form, the CDR3 reads TGTGCCAGCAGCTCCACAAAGGGGGGGGACGATAATTCACCCCTCCACTTT. It codes for CASSSTKGGDDNSPLHF.

In this sample, this clonotype turned up many times. The chain combines TRBV10-1 with TRBJ1-5; maybe TRBD1 (5 bases). The germline V gene has CDR1 WNHNN and CDR2 SYGVQD (reference sequence). The CDR3 extends over 17 amino acids. V lost 6 bases and J 0 bases, leaving 18 bases between the germline ends. CDR3 residues: CASSERDRANSNQPQHF. The CDR3 DNA is TGCGCCAGCAGCGAGCGTGACAGAGCAAATAGCAATCAGCCCCAGCATTTT.

DNA of the CDR3: TGTGCCAGCAGCTTAGAGCGGGGGGGATACAATGAGCAGTTCTTC. Amino acid sequence: CASSLERGGYNEQFF. The rearrangement links TRBV7-2 to TRBJ2-1, with 10 bases aligning to TRBD2. Germline trimming cut 1 base from V and 4 bases from J; bases unmatched to any gene: 1. Germline CDR1 reads SGHTA; CDR2 reads FQGNSA. The CDR3 runs 15 residues.

This clonotype has a count of ten or more. The chain employs TRBV6-5 and TRBJ1-1; D not certain. V was cut by 0 bases and J by 1 base, with 9 bases left in between. Per germline, CDR1 MNHEY and CDR2 SVGAGI. This CDR3 contains 15 residues. This CDR3 reads CASSYSTGRNTEAFF. The CDR3 DNA follows: TGTGCCAGCAGTTACTCGACGGGCCGGAACACTGAAGCTTTCTTT.

This clonotype has just a few counts. As the CDR3 is not closed by the conserved phenylalanine or tryptophan, this likely results from a read error. The limits of the CDR3 on the DNA are not certain, so only TCRdb's listed CDR3 is given. The V and J genes are TRBV7-8 and TRBJ1-1. The V gene's germline CDR1 is SGHVS and CDR2 FQNEAQ. The CDR3 spans 10 amino acids, including both terminal residues. The CDR3: CASSLVGGAI.

The chain recombines TRBV3-1 with TRBJ2-3; the match to TRBD1 covers 7 bases. Trimming removed 3 bases from V and 8 bases from J; junction bases left unmatched: 14. The CDR3 is made up of 16 amino acids. Per germline, CDR1 LGHDT and CDR2 YNNKEL (reference sequence). The CDR3 nucleotides are TGTGCCAGCAGCCATGCCTTACGAAAGGGGGCTGGTACGCAGTATTTT. This codes for CASSHALRKGAGTQYF.

On this clonotype itself: A much bigger clone sits one base away, suggesting this may be a read error. The chain carries TRBV3-1 and TRBJ2-2, with D uncertain. Between the trimmed V and J ends, which lost 4 bases and 6 bases, there was a span of 3 bases. CDR1 and CDR2 from the germline V gene are LGHDT and YNNKEL (reference sequence). The CDR3 is 11 amino acids. CDR3 amino acids: CASSRAGELFF. Written as DNA, the CDR3 is TGTGCCAGCAGCCGAGCCGGGGAGCTGTTTTTT. Looking up the rest from reference TRBV3-1 and TRBJ2-2 gives the full variable domain: DTAVSQTPKYLVTQMGNDKSIKCEQNLGHDTMYWYKQDSKKFLKIMFSYNNKELIINETVPNRFSPKSPDKAHLNLHINSLELGDSAVYFCASSRAGELFFGEGSRLTVL.

The rearrangement uses TRBV7-2 and TRBJ2-2, with 7 nucleotides matching TRBD2. There are 13 residues in the CDR3. Germline V CDR1 and CDR2: SGHTA, FQGNSA. V lost 8 bases to trimming and J lost 8 bases; unmatched junction nucleotides: 8. The CDR3 DNA follows: TGTGCCAGCTTCCGGACTAGATTGGGGGAGCTGTTTTTT. Encoded protein: CASFRTRLGELFF.

This chain uses TRBV15 with TRBJ2-1; D ambiguous. In germline, CDR1 is LNHNV, CDR2 YYDKDF (reference sequence). This CDR3 comprises 12 residues. Trimming pared 4 bases from V and 5 bases from J, leaving 6 bases between. The CDR3 nucleotides read TGTGCCACCAGCACCGATAACAATGAGCAGTTCTTC. It encodes CATSTDNNEQFF. Full variable domain (outside the CDR3, taken from reference TRBV15 and TRBJ2-1): DAMVIQNPRYQVTQFGKPVTLSCSQTLNHNVMYWYQQKSSQAPKLLFHYYDKDFNNEADTPDNFQSRRPNTSFCFLDIRSPGLGDTAMYLCATSTDNNEQFFGPGTRLTVL.

This clonotype has just one count. The chain recombines TRBV7-2 with TRBJ2-3; either TRBD1 or TRBD2 may fit D (6 bases each). This CDR3 region has 16 residues. Germline CDR1 and CDR2: SGHTA and FQGNSA. Trimming cost V 4 bases and J 6 bases, with 20 bases left between them. CDR3 in amino acids: CASSSRGRGHTDTQYF. CDR3 bases: TGTGCCAGCAGCTCCCGGGGGCGGGGCCACACGGATACGCAGTATTTT.